The 4 T cell receptor beta chains given below trace back to one sample, sequenced in a study of OX40 agonist ivuxolimab in advanced cancers. The table came from immunoSEQ multiplex PCR; TCRdb's copy has only in-frame clones and leaves some out. Of more than 80,000 clones detected, 90% to 95% appear once; the ten largest clones hold about 0.24%. Here the sequenced sample was CD4+ or CD8+ T cells sorted from blood, taken in a trial of the OX40 agonist ivuxolimab. The receptor source for this set is an adult with an advanced solid tumor such as melanoma, head and neck, liver or kidney cancer.

V gene TRBV6-5 combines with J gene TRBJ2-7; a weak D match, TRBD2 (6 bases). Germline assignment: CDR1 MNHEY and CDR2 SVGAGI. Trimming removed 2 bases from V and 1 base from J, with 9 bases in between. There are 14 residues in the CDR3. The CDR3 nucleotides read TGTGCCAGCAGTTACGATGGACTATCCTACGAGCAGTACGTC. Translated, it gives CASSYDGLSYEQYV.

CDR3 nucleotides: TGTGCCTGGAGTGTCGGACAGGGGCCTGCTCTCTCTGGAAACACCATATATTTT. The encoded protein is CAWSVGQGPALSGNTIYF. The genes are TRBV30 and TRBJ1-3; 9 positions agree with TRBD1. Trimming cost V 0 bases and J 0 bases; bases outside gene matches: 9. The germline V gene has CDR1 GTSNPN and CDR2 SVGIG (reference sequence). The CDR3 totals 18 residues. Variable domain in full (rest from reference TRBV30 and TRBJ1-3): SQTIHQWPATLVQPVGSPLSLECTVEGTSNPNLYWYRQAAGRGLQLLFYSVGIGQISSEVPQNLSASRPQDRQFILSSKKLLLSDSGFYLCAWSVGQGPALSGNTIYFGEGSWLTVV.

This clone has only one observation. DNA for the CDR3: TGTGCCAGCAGAAGGACTAGCGGGGCCTACAATGAGCAGTTCTTC. Its translation: CASRRTSGAYNEQFF. This chain joins TRBV6-5 and TRBJ2-1; TRBD2 agrees at 12 bases. The germline gives CDR1 MNHEY, CDR2 SVGAGI. The CDR3 has 15 amino acids. Trimming took 6 bases from V and 2 from J; bases not matched to a gene: 2.

This rearrangement joins TRBV4-3 to TRBJ2-1, with TRBD2 matching 9 bases. V shed 2 bases, J shed 0 bases, and the junction held 11 bases outside the gene matches. Germline V gene data show CDR1 as LGHNA and CDR2 as YSLEER. This CDR3 comprises 19 residues. The CDR3 sequence: CASSQRLSGGMSSYNEQFF. DNA of the CDR3: TGCGCCAGCAGCCAACGATTAAGCGGGGGGATGAGCTCCTACAATGAGCAGTTCTTC.